This T cell receptor beta chain was identified in a study of T-cell memory formation after mild COVID-19. Overall study findings and caveats: Prior to infection, memory already included some responding clones, suggesting cross-reactive memory joined. CD4+ bias marked clones expanding day 15 to 37, unlike balanced contracting clones.

TCRdb reprocessed the 5' RACE reads with MiXCR, giving one entry per CDR3 protein. The sample records around 310,000 distinct CDR3 sequences, under 25% being singletons. Trimming pared 0 bases from V and 3 bases from J, leaving 18 bases between. Germline lookup yields CDR1 SGHDT and CDR2 YYEEEE. This CDR3 contains 18 residues. In its sample, this clonotype was seen a few times. The antigen remains unidentified. The J gene is TRBJ2-2, the V gene TRBV5-6, with a possible D match to TRBD2 (6 bases). The sequence was collected from a man between 18 and 35 years old who had mild COVID-19 (a few samples of this study predate the infection). Cell type and time point are not known. Sequencing was done on a sample of PBMCs or a T cell subset sorted from them (not recorded which). The CDR3 sequence is CASSLAALVAGYTGELFF. The DNA of the CDR3 is TGTGCCAGCAGCTTGGCCGCGCTTGTTGCGGGGTACACCGGGGAGCTGTTTTTT.